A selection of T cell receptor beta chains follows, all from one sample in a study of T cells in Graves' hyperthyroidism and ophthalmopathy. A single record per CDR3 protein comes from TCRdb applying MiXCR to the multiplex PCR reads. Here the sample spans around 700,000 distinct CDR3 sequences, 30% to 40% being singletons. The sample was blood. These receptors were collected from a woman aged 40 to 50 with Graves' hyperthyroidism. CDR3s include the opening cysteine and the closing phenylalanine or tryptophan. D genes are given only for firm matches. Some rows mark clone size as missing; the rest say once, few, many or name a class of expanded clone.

cdr3_aa: CASSFQVGEQYF
cdr3_nt: TGTGCCAGCAGTTTCCAGGTCGGCGAGCAGTACTTC
j_call: TRBJ2-7
cdr3_length: 12
v_call: TRBV12-3/TRBV12-4
clone_size: NA
d_call: NA

cdr3_aa: CASSAPPSSTEAFF
cdr3_nt: TGTGCCAGCAGCGCCCCCCCCTCGAGTACTGAAGCTTTCTTT
j_call: TRBJ1-1
cdr3_length: 14
v_call: TRBV9
clone_size: NA
d_call: NA

cdr3_aa: CAISPTSGGSSETQYF
cdr3_nt: TGTGCCATCAGCCCCACTAGCGGGGGTAGTAGTGAGACCCAGTACTTC
j_call: TRBJ2-5
cdr3_length: 16
v_call: TRBV10-3
clone_size: NA
d_call: TRBD2

cdr3_aa: CASSGGWGTEAFF
cdr3_nt: TGTGCCAGCAGTGGTGGGTGGGGCACTGAAGCTTTCTTT
j_call: TRBJ1-1
cdr3_length: 13
v_call: TRBV6-5
clone_size: many
d_call: NA

cdr3_aa: CASSYTPPGAYEQYF
cdr3_nt: TGTGCCAGCAGTTACACCCCTCCGGGGGCCTACGAGCAGTACTTC
j_call: TRBJ2-7
cdr3_length: 15
v_call: TRBV6-5
clone_size: few
d_call: NA

cdr3_aa: CSAPQIGRADTQYF
cdr3_nt: TGCAGTGCTCCTCAAATTGGTAGGGCAGATACGCAGTATTTT
j_call: TRBJ2-3
cdr3_length: 14
v_call: TRBV20-1
clone_size: few
d_call: NA

cdr3_aa: CASRRTTSSYEQYF
cdr3_nt: TGTGCCAGCCGAAGGACTACGAGCTCCTACGAGCAGTACTTC
j_call: TRBJ2-7
cdr3_length: 14
v_call: TRBV28
clone_size: NA
d_call: NA

cdr3_aa: CASSPWTQGGYTF
cdr3_nt: TGTGCCAGCAGCCCCTGGACCCAGGGTGGCTACACCTTC
j_call: TRBJ1-2
cdr3_length: 13
v_call: TRBV11-2
clone_size: few
d_call: NA

cdr3_aa: CASTPHPLARGSTDTQYF
cdr3_nt: TGTGCCAGCACCCCCCACCCGCTGGCAAGGGGAAGCACAGATACGCAGTATTTT
j_call: TRBJ2-3
cdr3_length: 18
v_call: TRBV11-2
clone_size: once
d_call: NA

cdr3_aa: CASSQGLAGAPYEQYF
cdr3_nt: TGTGCCAGCAGCCAGGGACTAGCGGGGGCCCCCTACGAGCAGTACTTC
j_call: TRBJ2-7
cdr3_length: 16
v_call: TRBV7-2
clone_size: few
d_call: TRBD2

cdr3_aa: CASTDGSYEQYF
cdr3_nt: TGTGCCAGCACGGACGGATCCTACGAGCAGTACTTC
j_call: TRBJ2-7
cdr3_length: 12
v_call: TRBV7-8
clone_size: many
d_call: NA

cdr3_aa: CASSLYRGLNQPQHF
cdr3_nt: TGTGCCAGCAGCTTGTACAGGGGTTTGAATCAGCCCCAGCATTTT
j_call: TRBJ1-5
cdr3_length: 15
v_call: TRBV5-6
clone_size: few
d_call: TRBD1

cdr3_aa: CASSPPGTEAFF
cdr3_nt: TGTGCCAGCAGCCCGCCGGGCACTGAAGCTTTCTTT
j_call: TRBJ1-1
cdr3_length: 12
v_call: TRBV12-3/TRBV12-4
clone_size: many
d_call: NA

cdr3_aa: CASSLVKLRGANVLTF
cdr3_nt: TGTGCCAGCAGCTTAGTCAAATTGCGGGGGGCCAACGTCCTGACTTTC
j_call: TRBJ2-6
cdr3_length: 16
v_call: TRBV11-2
clone_size: NA
d_call: NA

cdr3_aa: CSASLQGQLFF
cdr3_nt: TGCAGTGCTAGTCTTCAGGGGCAACTGTTTTTT
j_call: TRBJ1-4
cdr3_length: 11
v_call: TRBV20-1
clone_size: NA
d_call: NA

cdr3_aa: CASSSEAAYGYTF
cdr3_nt: TGTGCCAGCAGTTCCGAGGCGGCCTATGGCTACACCTTC
j_call: TRBJ1-2
cdr3_length: 13
v_call: TRBV12-3/TRBV12-4
clone_size: many
d_call: NA

cdr3_aa: CAGSESPGLTPRHF
cdr3_nt: TGTGCCGGCAGTGAATCGCCAGGATTAACGCCCCGGCATTTT
j_call: TRBJ1-5
cdr3_length: 14
v_call: TRBV25-1
clone_size: NA
d_call: NA

cdr3_aa: CSAPGGTETQYF
cdr3_nt: TGCAGTGCCCCGGGGGGGACTGAGACCCAGTACTTC
j_call: TRBJ2-5
cdr3_length: 12
v_call: TRBV20-1
clone_size: many
d_call: TRBD2

cdr3_aa: CASSLLRMPQYF
cdr3_nt: TGTGCCAGCAGCTTGCTGAGGATGCCCCAGTACTTC
j_call: TRBJ2-5
cdr3_length: 12
v_call: TRBV5-5
clone_size: many
d_call: NA

cdr3_aa: CASSPYLGQGLDSPLHF
cdr3_nt: TGCGCCAGCAGCCCCTATCTGGGACAGGGACTTGATTCACCCCTCCACTTT
j_call: TRBJ1-6
cdr3_length: 17
v_call: TRBV4-1
clone_size: NA
d_call: TRBD1

cdr3_aa: CASSLGSSNTEAFF
cdr3_nt: TGTGCCAGCAGCTTAGGTAGTTCGAACACTGAAGCTTTCTTT
j_call: TRBJ1-1
cdr3_length: 14
v_call: TRBV7-9
clone_size: many
d_call: NA

cdr3_aa: CASSGLAGTYEQYF
cdr3_nt: TGTGCTAGTAGCGGACTAGCGGGGACCTACGAGCAGTACTTC
j_call: TRBJ2-7
cdr3_length: 14
v_call: TRBV15
clone_size: NA
d_call: TRBD2

cdr3_aa: CAISEGNSPPHF
cdr3_nt: TGTGCCATCAGTGAGGGAAATTCACCCCCCCACTTT
j_call: TRBJ1-6
cdr3_length: 12
v_call: TRBV10-3
clone_size: NA
d_call: NA

cdr3_aa: CASSLDPGRGSPLHF
cdr3_nt: TGTGCCAGCAGCTTAGATCCAGGGAGAGGCTCACCCCTCCACTTT
j_call: TRBJ1-6
cdr3_length: 15
v_call: TRBV7-2
clone_size: once
d_call: NA

cdr3_aa: CASQMGGSNQPQHF
cdr3_nt: TGTGCCAGCCAAATGGGAGGGAGCAATCAGCCCCAGCATTTT
j_call: TRBJ1-5
cdr3_length: 14
v_call: TRBV28
clone_size: few
d_call: NA

cdr3_aa: CASSQEQGIGPGELFF
cdr3_nt: TGCGCCAGCAGCCAAGAGCAGGGTATCGGCCCCGGGGAGCTGTTTTTT
j_call: TRBJ2-2
cdr3_length: 16
v_call: TRBV4-1
clone_size: few
d_call: NA

cdr3_aa: CASSYRSGSQPQHF
cdr3_nt: TGTGCCAGCAGCTATAGATCAGGGTCCCAGCCCCAGCATTTT
j_call: TRBJ1-5
cdr3_length: 14
v_call: TRBV5-6
clone_size: many
d_call: NA

cdr3_aa: CASFGTEAFF
cdr3_nt: TGTGCCAGCTTCGGGACGGAAGCTTTCTTT
j_call: TRBJ1-1
cdr3_length: 10
v_call: TRBV6-5
clone_size: many
d_call: NA

cdr3_aa: CSVRTAYGYTF
cdr3_nt: TGCAGCGTTAGGACAGCCTATGGCTACACCTTC
j_call: TRBJ1-2
cdr3_length: 11
v_call: TRBV29-1
clone_size: NA
d_call: NA

cdr3_aa: CASSLGLGAQPQHF
cdr3_nt: TGCGCCAGCAGCCTGGGACTTGGAGCTCAGCCCCAGCATTTT
j_call: TRBJ1-5
cdr3_length: 14
v_call: TRBV4-1
clone_size: NA
d_call: NA

cdr3_aa: CASSQDFGNTEAFF
cdr3_nt: TGCGCCAGCAGCCAAGATTTCGGGAACACTGAAGCTTTCTTT
j_call: TRBJ1-1
cdr3_length: 14
v_call: TRBV4-3
clone_size: many
d_call: NA

cdr3_aa: CSVEGTEYF
cdr3_nt: TGCAGCGTTGAAGGGACCGAGTACTTC
j_call: TRBJ2-5
cdr3_length: 9
v_call: TRBV29-1
clone_size: NA
d_call: NA

cdr3_aa: CASTETGTAYGYTF
cdr3_nt: TGTGCCAGCACCGAGACCGGGACAGCCTATGGCTACACCTTC
j_call: TRBJ1-2
cdr3_length: 14
v_call: TRBV6-5
clone_size: many
d_call: TRBD1

cdr3_aa: CASSPWGRSYYGYTF
cdr3_nt: TGCGCCAGCAGCCCCTGGGGCAGGAGCTACTATGGCTACACCTTC
j_call: TRBJ1-2
cdr3_length: 15
v_call: TRBV5-1
clone_size: few
d_call: NA

cdr3_aa: CSARGLAGFQETQYF
cdr3_nt: TGCAGTGCCCGTGGACTAGCGGGCTTCCAAGAGACCCAGTACTTC
j_call: TRBJ2-5
cdr3_length: 15
v_call: TRBV20-1
clone_size: many
d_call: TRBD2

cdr3_aa: CASSLDGQGYITF
cdr3_nt: TGTGCCAGCAGCTTAGATGGGCAGGGGTATATCACCTTC
j_call: TRBJ1-2
cdr3_length: 13
v_call: TRBV7-9
clone_size: many
d_call: NA

cdr3_aa: CASSRYTEAFF
cdr3_nt: TGTGCCAGTAGCAGATACACTGAAGCTTTCTTT
j_call: TRBJ1-1
cdr3_length: 11
v_call: TRBV6-5
clone_size: many
d_call: NA

cdr3_aa: CASSDPTSGEETQYF
cdr3_nt: TGCGCCAGCAGTGATCCGACTAGCGGTGAAGAGACCCAGTACTTC
j_call: TRBJ2-5
cdr3_length: 15
v_call: TRBV10-1
clone_size: many
d_call: TRBD2

cdr3_aa: CASSESFGPYGYTF
cdr3_nt: TGCGCCAGCAGTGAGTCGTTTGGACCCTATGGCTACACCTTC
j_call: TRBJ1-2
cdr3_length: 14
v_call: TRBV10-2
clone_size: NA
d_call: NA

cdr3_aa: CAISDMRVVVGGANVLTF
cdr3_nt: TGTGCCATCAGTGATATGAGGGTTGTAGTCGGCGGGGCCAACGTCCTGACTTTC
j_call: TRBJ2-6
cdr3_length: 18
v_call: TRBV10-3
clone_size: many
d_call: NA

cdr3_aa: CASSLVREGQTGELFF
cdr3_nt: TGCGCCAGCAGCTTGGTACGGGAGGGCCAAACCGGGGAGCTGTTTTTT
j_call: TRBJ2-2
cdr3_length: 16
v_call: TRBV5-1
clone_size: few
d_call: TRBD2

cdr3_aa: CASSNSGGYGYTF
cdr3_nt: TGTGCCAGCAGTAACTCAGGTGGCTATGGCTACACCTTC
j_call: TRBJ1-2
cdr3_length: 13
v_call: TRBV25-1
clone_size: many
d_call: NA

cdr3_aa: CSARSRTGTEAFF
cdr3_nt: TGCAGTGCTCGATCACGGACAGGGACTGAAGCTTTCTTT
j_call: TRBJ1-1
cdr3_length: 13
v_call: TRBV20-1
clone_size: few
d_call: TRBD1

cdr3_aa: CATGQGGSYEQYF
cdr3_nt: TGTGCCACCGGGCAGGGCGGCTCCTACGAGCAGTACTTC
j_call: TRBJ2-7
cdr3_length: 13
v_call: TRBV19
clone_size: once
d_call: NA